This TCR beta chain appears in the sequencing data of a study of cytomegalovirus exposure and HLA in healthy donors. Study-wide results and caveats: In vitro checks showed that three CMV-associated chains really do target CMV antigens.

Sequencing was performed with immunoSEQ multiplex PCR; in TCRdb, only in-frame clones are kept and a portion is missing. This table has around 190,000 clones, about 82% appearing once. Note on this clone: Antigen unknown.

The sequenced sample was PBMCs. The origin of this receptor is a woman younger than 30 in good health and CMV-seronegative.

In DNA form, the CDR3 reads TGTGCCAGCAGTTACAAATACAGGCCCCCCTACAATGAGCAGTTCTTC. Amino acid sequence: CASSYKYRPPYNEQFF. This rearrangement joins TRBV6-5 to TRBJ2-1; D is possibly TRBD1 (5 bases). This CDR3 is built from 16 residues. Germline CDR1 MNHEY, CDR2 SVGAGI. Trimming stripped 2 bases from V and 2 bases from J, with 13 bases between.